This TCR beta chain was captured in a study of blood T cell repertoires in COVID-19. In the study overall: Spain, Italy and the United States supplied samples that represented acute and convalescent COVID-19. T cells, B-cell-depleted T cells, or PBMCs provided the cDNA or gDNA that served as material.

Germline V gene sequence: CDR1 LNHDA, CDR2 SQIVND (reference sequence). This CDR3 comprises 17 residues. V lost 4 bases and J 0 bases, leaving 16 bases between the germline ends. Under the authors' procedure: For nucleated cells, counts were estimated from reference gene primer amplification. Sequencing was performed with immunoSEQ multiplex PCR; in TCRdb, only in-frame clones are kept and a portion is missing. V and J calls plus clone size are reproduced from that table; the DNA served to infer D and trimming. Of 200,000 to 250,000 clones listed, about nine tenths are singletons. This clone was observed once.

This sequence originates from a man aged 50 to 59 with acute or convalescent COVID-19. The sequencing input was peripheral blood. This rearrangement joins TRBV19 to TRBJ1-5, with a possible D match to TRBD1 (6 bases). This CDR3 reads CASSNKQGAYSNQPQHF. In DNA form, the CDR3 reads TGTGCCAGTAGTAATAAACAGGGCGCCTATAGCAATCAGCCCCAGCATTTT.